What follows describes a single T cell receptor (beta chain). Its binding antigen is unknown. Within one base of it there is no much larger clone, and no base qualities were kept. This entry comes from a study of T cell changes during pregnancy in multiple sclerosis (dated by TCRdb to about 2019). For context, the study as a whole: Changes in the T cell repertoire over the course of pregnancy were examined in this study in women with multiple sclerosis.

To prepare the library, the immunoSEQ multiplex PCR assay was applied. This is the immuneACCESS table as TCRdb keeps it, with only in-frame sequences that have V and J called. A part of the clones is gone; compared with another copy, unresolved V genes explain less than half, and the rest is unexplained. Here the sample has 45,000 or so clones; 80% to 90% occur a single time. The ten largest clonotypes hold 1.2% of the sample. Here the sequenced sample was CD4+ T cells from peripheral blood mononuclear cells, taken after pregnancy. This receptor was taken from a female donor with multiple sclerosis, enrolled in a pregnancy study.

The nucleotide sequence is TGTGCTAGTGGCCCCAGTGGCGGGAGGGGAGATACGCAGTATTTT. Its protein reads: CASGPSGGRGDTQYF. The chain is made from TRBV12-5 and TRBJ2-3, with TRBD2 identical over 9 junction bases. Inclusive of the bounding cysteine and phenylalanine, the CDR3 is 15 residues long. Solely the CDR3 DNA is kept, with 45 bases framed from the first base. As encoded in the germline V gene, CDR1 is LGHNT while CDR2 is FRNRAP. At the junction V is shortened by 6 bases and J by 5 bases; bases outside the gene matches: 9.